This entry lists 25 T cell receptor beta chains sequenced from one sample in a study of T cell responses to AZD1222 COVID-19 vaccine. The repertoire was sequenced with immunoSEQ multiplex PCR; TCRdb's copy has only in-frame clones and lacks some. The sample lists fewer than 90,000 clones, roughly 90% seen once, with roughly 11% in the top ten. Sequenced material: peripheral blood, taken on day 0 of AZD1222 vaccination. These receptors were taken from an adult in good health.

The rearrangement uses TRBV11-3 and TRBJ1-3, with D hard to call. The CDR3 consists of 16 residues. Germline V gene data show CDR1 as SGHNT and CDR2 as YENEEA. V was trimmed by 5 bases and J by 0 bases, leaving 14 bases between them. CDR3 in amino acids: CASSHRGRTSGNTIYF. The DNA for the CDR3 is TGTGCCAGCAGCCACCGGGGTCGGACCTCTGGAAACACCATATATTTT.

This chain joins TRBV5-1 and TRBJ2-3; D may be TRBD2 (5 bases). Trimming took 7 bases from V and 1 from J, leaving 7 bases between them. The CDR3 runs to 12 residues. Germline CDR1 is SGHRS and CDR2 is YFSETQ. The chain's CDR3 is CASSRGTDTQYF. The CDR3 nucleotides read TGCGCCAGCTCGAGGGGCACAGATACGCAGTATTTT.

This chain links TRBV28 with TRBJ1-5; 7 nucleotides agree with TRBD1. The V gene's germline CDR1 is MDHEN and CDR2 SYDVKM. There are 14 residues in the CDR3. J gave up 3 bases and V 7 bases, and 6 bases lay outside the gene matches. Here the CDR3 reads CASTGGQINQPQHF. The CDR3 nucleotides are TGTGCCAGCACCGGGGGACAGATCAATCAGCCCCAGCATTTT.

The chain is built from TRBV4-2 and TRBJ2-2, with D unresolved. Germline V lookup: CDR1 LGHNA, CDR2 YNFKEQ. Trimming removed 4 bases at V and 0 bases at J, with 12 bases between. The CDR3 contains 16 residues. CDR3 sequence reads: CASSRSTITNTGELFF. CDR3 DNA: TGTGCCAGCAGCCGATCAACGATAACGAACACCGGGGAGCTGTTTTTT.

The V call is TRBV6-4, the J call TRBJ2-2; D not resolved. The CDR3 loop spans 13 amino acids. Trimming shortened V by 4 bases and J by 5 bases, and 8 bases separated the two germline ends. Germline assignment: CDR1 MRHNA and CDR2 SNTAGT. Here the CDR3 reads CASSVVGTGELFF. In nucleotides, the CDR3 is TGTGCCAGCAGTGTGGTTGGAACCGGGGAGCTGTTTTTT.

This chain uses TRBV27 with TRBJ1-5; D not certain. Germline V CDR1 and CDR2: MNHEY, SMNVEV (reference sequence). V was trimmed by 3 bases and J by 5 bases, leaving 8 bases between them. The CDR3 is 13 amino acids. The CDR3 region is CASSFGRYQPQHF. DNA for the CDR3: TGTGCCAGCAGTTTCGGCAGGTATCAGCCCCAGCATTTT.

The chain recombines TRBV29-1 with TRBJ1-3, with D perhaps TRBD1 (6 bases). Germline V gene sequence: CDR1 SQVTM, CDR2 ANQGSEA. Trimming cost V 8 bases and J 6 bases, with 14 bases left between them. This CDR3 is built from 12 residues. The DNA of the CDR3 is TGCAGCCCCGCGGGGGGCTTAAACACCATATATTTT. It translates to CSPAGGLNTIYF.

CDR3 DNA sequence: TGTGCCAGCGGATCCCTAGCGGGGGGAAGGGATGAGCAGTTCTTC. Its translation is CASGSLAGGRDEQFF. The chain recombines TRBV6-5 with TRBJ2-1; 11 bases map to TRBD2. The CDR3 has 15 residues. From germline, CDR1 is MNHEY and CDR2 SVGAGI. Trimming at V came to 8 bases and at J to 8 bases, leaving 11 bases not matched to a gene.

The chain combines TRBV23-1 with TRBJ2-7; a possible D gene is TRBD2 (6 bases). TRBV23-1 is marked as an open reading frame, function uncertain. V lost 3 bases and J 0 bases, leaving 6 bases between the germline ends. The CDR3 length is 13 residues. For the CDR3, the DNA is TGCGCCAGCAGTCACGGGAGCTCCTACGAGCAGTACGTC. Translated, it gives CASSHGSSYEQYV.

The rearrangement links TRBV7-2 to TRBJ1-1; TRBD1 might be the D (6 bases). In germline, CDR1 is SGHTA, CDR2 FQGNSA. The CDR3 runs 16 residues. The ends were cut back, 2 bases at V and 1 base at J, with 14 bases in the middle. CDR3 in DNA: TGTGCCAGCAGCTTATGGGGAACAGGGAAGAACACTGAAGCTTTCTTT. This gives the protein CASSLWGTGKNTEAFF.

The chain carries TRBV28 and TRBJ2-1; 14 bases are shared with TRBD2. The CDR3 spans 20 residues. Germline V gene lookup returns CDR1 MDHEN and CDR2 SYDVKM. V shed 6 bases, J shed 2 bases, and the junction held 15 bases outside the gene matches. CDR3 sequence: CASSPGLAGGRPNTYNEQFF. The CDR3 DNA is TGTGCCAGCAGCCCTGGACTAGCGGGAGGCCGCCCCAATACCTACAATGAGCAGTTCTTC.

The gene calls are TRBV3-1 (or the pseudogene TRBV3-2) and TRBJ1-1; tentative D call: TRBD1 (5 bases). This CDR3 comprises 14 residues. Looked up from germline, CDR1 is LGHDT and CDR2 is YNNKEL (reference sequence). V was trimmed by 4 bases and J by 5 bases, leaving 14 bases between them. The DNA for the CDR3 is TGTGCCAGCAGCCCAGACTCCTGGGGGACTGAAGCTTTCTTT. This gives the protein CASSPDSWGTEAFF.

The J gene is TRBJ2-7, the V gene TRBV19; D remains unclear. The germline gives CDR1 LNHDA, CDR2 SQIVND (reference sequence). The V and J ends lost 6 bases and 2 bases respectively, with 11 bases between them. This CDR3 is 13 amino acids long. This CDR3 reads CASSRTATYEQYF. The DNA for the CDR3 is TGTGCCAGTAGCAGGACGGCCACCTACGAGCAGTACTTC.

This clone was seen a few times. V is TRBV5-4 and J is TRBJ1-1, with D perhaps matching TRBD1 (6 bases). The V and J ends lost 4 bases and 1 base respectively, with 14 bases between them. Germline V gene lookup returns CDR1 SGHNT and CDR2 YYREEE (reference sequence). The CDR3 is made up of 15 amino acids. Written as DNA, the CDR3 is TGTGCCAGCAGCCCTCCCCCAGGGGCGAACACTGAAGCTTTCTTT. This encodes CASSPPPGANTEAFF. The full variable domain, completed using reference TRBV5-4 and TRBJ1-1, is ETGVTQSPTHLIKTRGQQVTLRCSSQSGHNTVSWYQQALGQGPQFIFQYYREEENGRGNFPPRFSGLQFPNYSSELNVNALELDDSALYLCASSPPPGANTEAFFGQGTRLTVV.

The chain carries TRBV5-4 and TRBJ1-6; perhaps TRBD1 as D (6 bases). Looked up from germline, CDR1 is SGHNT and CDR2 is YYREEE (reference sequence). The V end was cut by 3 bases, the J end by 6 bases, with 16 bases between. The length of the CDR3 is 16 residues. The CDR3 DNA follows: TGTGCCAGCAGCTCCACTGGGGGGGCAGGTAATTCACCCCTCCACTTT. Residues: CASSSTGGAGNSPLHF.

The rearrangement uses TRBV24-1 and TRBJ1-5, with unresolved D. CDR1 is KGHDR, CDR2 SFDVKD, per germline. The CDR3 length is 14 residues. The V and J ends lost 3 bases and 3 bases respectively, with 8 bases between them. This chain's CDR3 is CATSDPSYNQPQHF. Here the CDR3 DNA reads TGTGCCACCAGTGATCCATCTTACAATCAGCCCCAGCATTTT.

This clone showed up just once. V usage is TRBV7-2 and J usage is TRBJ2-6; a weak D match, TRBD1 (6 bases). V shed 1 base and J shed 2 bases, with 15 bases lying between them. CDR1 and CDR2 from the germline V gene are SGHTA and FQGNSA. CDR3 size: 18 residues. CDR3 in amino acids: CASSLVPTGFAGANVLTF. DNA for the CDR3: TGTGCCAGCAGCTTAGTCCCCACAGGGTTCGCTGGGGCCAACGTCCTGACTTTC.

The table lists this clone with a count of one. The chain joins TRBV7-2 to TRBJ1-2; 7 nucleotides align to TRBD1. Trimming cost V 5 bases and J 3 bases; bases outside gene matches: 3. The length of the CDR3 is 13 residues. The germline V gene has CDR1 SGHTA and CDR2 FQGNSA. The CDR3 protein is CASSAGQYYGYTF. CDR3 nucleotide sequence: TGTGCCAGCAGCGCGGGACAGTACTATGGCTACACCTTC.

The rearrangement joins TRBV2 to TRBJ1-1; tentatively, D is TRBD1 (5 bases). The CDR3 is made up of 13 amino acids. V lost 8 bases, J lost 4 bases, and 14 bases lay in between. Germline-derived CDR1 and CDR2 are SNHLY and FYNNEI. The CDR3 loop reads CASGGGLRTEAFF. CDR3 nucleotides: TGTGCCAGCGGCGGGGGGTTGCGCACTGAAGCTTTCTTT.

The J gene is TRBJ2-3, the V gene TRBV2; 13 positions match TRBD2. Germline values: CDR1 SNHLY, CDR2 FYNNEI. Unmatched junction bases numbered 7, after V lost 8 bases and J lost 2 bases. This CDR3 has 16 amino acids. The CDR3 spells CASRTSGSFFTDTQYF. The CDR3 DNA reads TGTGCCAGCCGGACTAGCGGGAGTTTCTTCACAGATACGCAGTATTTT.

The V and J genes are TRBV3-1 (or the pseudogene TRBV3-2) and TRBJ1-1, with 7 bases that match TRBD1. Trimming at V came to 10 bases and at J to 3 bases, leaving 11 bases not matched to a gene. The length of the CDR3 is 14 residues. Germline assignment: CDR1 LGHDT and CDR2 YNNKEL (reference sequence). The CDR3 region is CATTGQAGDTEAFF. The CDR3 bases are TGTGCCACCACCGGACAGGCGGGAGACACTGAAGCTTTCTTT.

The rearrangement joins TRBV19 to TRBJ1-1; D is unresolved. Germline CDR1 is LNHDA and CDR2 is SQIVND (reference sequence). The CDR3 is 13 residues long. V dropped 6 bases and J dropped 6 bases, with 14 bases sitting between them. CDR3 residues: CASRNDPGSEAFF. CDR3 in DNA: TGTGCCAGTAGGAATGACCCTGGCTCTGAAGCTTTCTTT.

The genes are TRBV5-1 and TRBJ2-2; D gene uncertain. This CDR3 is built from 15 residues. CDR1 and CDR2 (germline): SGHRS, YFSETQ. V gave up 0 bases and J gave up 0 bases, with 6 bases separating them. CDR3 in DNA: TGCGCCAGCAGCTTGGCTGGGGCGAACACCGGGGAGCTGTTTTTT. Protein product: CASSLAGANTGELFF.

The chain couples TRBV3-1 (or the pseudogene TRBV3-2) to TRBJ2-2, with D possibly matching TRBD2 (6 bases). Germline loops: CDR1 LGHDT, CDR2 YNNKEL (reference sequence). V was trimmed by 0 bases and J by 6 bases, leaving 23 bases between them. There are 19 residues in the CDR3. CDR3 sequence reads: CASSQDPRLGVPGAGELFF. The CDR3 DNA reads as TGTGCCAGCAGCCAAGATCCCAGACTAGGAGTACCTGGGGCCGGGGAGCTGTTTTTT.

The V and J genes are TRBV3-1 (or the pseudogene TRBV3-2) and TRBJ2-3; D unclear. The V gene lost 3 bases and the J gene lost 2 bases, with 3 bases spanning the gap. The germline gives CDR1 LGHDT, CDR2 YNNKEL (reference sequence). The CDR3 extends over 12 amino acids. CDR3 nucleotides: TGTGCCAGCAGCCAGTCCACAGATACGCAGTATTTT. Protein: CASSQSTDTQYF.